This is a list of T cell receptor beta chains from one sample in a study of beta chain features in type 1 diabetes. Only in-frame clones appear in the TCRdb table, and some are missing; sequencing was by immunoSEQ multiplex PCR. The sample yields around 40,000 clones, 50% to 75% seen once. The sequencing input was Tregs from blood. The receptors stem from a woman aged 25 to 45 in good health. The CDR3 runs from the conserved cysteine through the conserved F or W. The order of the fields is V gene, J gene, D gene, CDR3 protein, CDR3 DNA. D genes are given only for firm matches.

V: TRBV27
J: TRBJ2-1
D: -
CDR3: CASSLGISGTLYNEQFF
DNA: TGTGCCAGCAGTTTAGGAATCTCGGGAACTCTTTACAATGAGCAGTTCTTC

V: TRBV30
J: TRBJ2-1
D: TRBD1
CDR3: CAWSRWTGYDNEQFF
DNA: TGTGCCTGGTCCAGGTGGACAGGGTACGACAATGAGCAGTTCTTC

V: TRBV2
J: TRBJ1-3
D: -
CDR3: CASSRDSSGNTIYF
DNA: TGTGCCAGCAGTAGAGACAGCTCTGGAAACACCATATATTTT

V: TRBV9
J: TRBJ2-3
D: TRBD2
CDR3: CASSVVAGGSDTQYF
DNA: TGTGCCAGCAGCGTAGTGGCGGGAGGGTCAGATACGCAGTATTTT

V: TRBV7-2
J: TRBJ2-3
D: TRBD2
CDR3: CASSGTSSDTQYF
DNA: TGTGCCAGCAGCGGGACTAGCTCAGATACGCAGTATTTT

V: TRBV6-5
J: TRBJ2-3
D: TRBD2
CDR3: CASSTSGRPDTQYF
DNA: TGTGCCAGCAGTACTAGCGGGAGACCAGATACGCAGTATTTT

V: TRBV18
J: TRBJ2-1
D: TRBD2
CDR3: CASSVTSGMNNEQFF
DNA: TGTGCCAGCTCAGTCACTAGCGGGATGAACAATGAGCAGTTCTTC

V: TRBV5-1
J: TRBJ2-3
D: -
CDR3: CASSDSGLSTDTQYF
DNA: TGCGCCAGCAGCGACTCGGGACTCAGCACAGATACGCAGTATTTT

V: TRBV6-6
J: TRBJ2-7
D: TRBD2
CDR3: CASSLAGGVYEQYF
DNA: TGTGCCAGCAGCTTAGCGGGAGGTGTATACGAGCAGTACTTC

V: TRBV2
J: TRBJ2-7
D: TRBD1
CDR3: CASRQTGAHEQYF
DNA: TGTGCCAGCAGGCAGACAGGGGCCCACGAGCAGTACTTC